The clone carrying this T cell receptor (beta chain) has only a few counts. The antigen remains unidentified. Lacking the conserved final phenylalanine or tryptophan, this CDR3 likely reflects a read error. The limits of the CDR3 on the DNA are not certain, so only TCRdb's listed CDR3 is given. This sample is drawn from a study of Graves' ophthalmopathy and Graves' hyperthyroidism. Broader study findings: Researchers report that a 13-signature model separated ophthalmopathy from stable hyperthyroidism, posting about 91% sensitivity and about 80% specificity. The authors also found most expanded thyroid clonotypes above 0.001 frequency in blood.

Scientists amplified the TCR beta CDR3 regions from RNA transcripts. The library came from an HTBI-primed first-round RT-PCR and a second-round multiplex PCR. MiXCR was run by TCRdb on the multiplex PCR reads, yielding one entry per CDR3 protein. The sample lists more than 1,000,000 distinct CDR3 sequences, roughly 35% occurring once. Germline CDR1 is SEHNR and CDR2 is FQNEAQ (reference sequence). Ends included, the CDR3 has 9 residues. Hyperthyroidism patients had new diagnoses, durations under 2 months, and ages of 18 to 65. Diagnosis relied on clinical symptoms, serum thyroxine, TRAb, thyroid ultrasound and orbital computed tomography.

Specimen: peripheral blood or thyroid tissue (not recorded which). V gene TRBV7-9 combines with J gene TRBJ1-3. This clonotype was sampled from an adult man with Graves' hyperthyroidism. This chain's CDR3 is CASSSPSGT.